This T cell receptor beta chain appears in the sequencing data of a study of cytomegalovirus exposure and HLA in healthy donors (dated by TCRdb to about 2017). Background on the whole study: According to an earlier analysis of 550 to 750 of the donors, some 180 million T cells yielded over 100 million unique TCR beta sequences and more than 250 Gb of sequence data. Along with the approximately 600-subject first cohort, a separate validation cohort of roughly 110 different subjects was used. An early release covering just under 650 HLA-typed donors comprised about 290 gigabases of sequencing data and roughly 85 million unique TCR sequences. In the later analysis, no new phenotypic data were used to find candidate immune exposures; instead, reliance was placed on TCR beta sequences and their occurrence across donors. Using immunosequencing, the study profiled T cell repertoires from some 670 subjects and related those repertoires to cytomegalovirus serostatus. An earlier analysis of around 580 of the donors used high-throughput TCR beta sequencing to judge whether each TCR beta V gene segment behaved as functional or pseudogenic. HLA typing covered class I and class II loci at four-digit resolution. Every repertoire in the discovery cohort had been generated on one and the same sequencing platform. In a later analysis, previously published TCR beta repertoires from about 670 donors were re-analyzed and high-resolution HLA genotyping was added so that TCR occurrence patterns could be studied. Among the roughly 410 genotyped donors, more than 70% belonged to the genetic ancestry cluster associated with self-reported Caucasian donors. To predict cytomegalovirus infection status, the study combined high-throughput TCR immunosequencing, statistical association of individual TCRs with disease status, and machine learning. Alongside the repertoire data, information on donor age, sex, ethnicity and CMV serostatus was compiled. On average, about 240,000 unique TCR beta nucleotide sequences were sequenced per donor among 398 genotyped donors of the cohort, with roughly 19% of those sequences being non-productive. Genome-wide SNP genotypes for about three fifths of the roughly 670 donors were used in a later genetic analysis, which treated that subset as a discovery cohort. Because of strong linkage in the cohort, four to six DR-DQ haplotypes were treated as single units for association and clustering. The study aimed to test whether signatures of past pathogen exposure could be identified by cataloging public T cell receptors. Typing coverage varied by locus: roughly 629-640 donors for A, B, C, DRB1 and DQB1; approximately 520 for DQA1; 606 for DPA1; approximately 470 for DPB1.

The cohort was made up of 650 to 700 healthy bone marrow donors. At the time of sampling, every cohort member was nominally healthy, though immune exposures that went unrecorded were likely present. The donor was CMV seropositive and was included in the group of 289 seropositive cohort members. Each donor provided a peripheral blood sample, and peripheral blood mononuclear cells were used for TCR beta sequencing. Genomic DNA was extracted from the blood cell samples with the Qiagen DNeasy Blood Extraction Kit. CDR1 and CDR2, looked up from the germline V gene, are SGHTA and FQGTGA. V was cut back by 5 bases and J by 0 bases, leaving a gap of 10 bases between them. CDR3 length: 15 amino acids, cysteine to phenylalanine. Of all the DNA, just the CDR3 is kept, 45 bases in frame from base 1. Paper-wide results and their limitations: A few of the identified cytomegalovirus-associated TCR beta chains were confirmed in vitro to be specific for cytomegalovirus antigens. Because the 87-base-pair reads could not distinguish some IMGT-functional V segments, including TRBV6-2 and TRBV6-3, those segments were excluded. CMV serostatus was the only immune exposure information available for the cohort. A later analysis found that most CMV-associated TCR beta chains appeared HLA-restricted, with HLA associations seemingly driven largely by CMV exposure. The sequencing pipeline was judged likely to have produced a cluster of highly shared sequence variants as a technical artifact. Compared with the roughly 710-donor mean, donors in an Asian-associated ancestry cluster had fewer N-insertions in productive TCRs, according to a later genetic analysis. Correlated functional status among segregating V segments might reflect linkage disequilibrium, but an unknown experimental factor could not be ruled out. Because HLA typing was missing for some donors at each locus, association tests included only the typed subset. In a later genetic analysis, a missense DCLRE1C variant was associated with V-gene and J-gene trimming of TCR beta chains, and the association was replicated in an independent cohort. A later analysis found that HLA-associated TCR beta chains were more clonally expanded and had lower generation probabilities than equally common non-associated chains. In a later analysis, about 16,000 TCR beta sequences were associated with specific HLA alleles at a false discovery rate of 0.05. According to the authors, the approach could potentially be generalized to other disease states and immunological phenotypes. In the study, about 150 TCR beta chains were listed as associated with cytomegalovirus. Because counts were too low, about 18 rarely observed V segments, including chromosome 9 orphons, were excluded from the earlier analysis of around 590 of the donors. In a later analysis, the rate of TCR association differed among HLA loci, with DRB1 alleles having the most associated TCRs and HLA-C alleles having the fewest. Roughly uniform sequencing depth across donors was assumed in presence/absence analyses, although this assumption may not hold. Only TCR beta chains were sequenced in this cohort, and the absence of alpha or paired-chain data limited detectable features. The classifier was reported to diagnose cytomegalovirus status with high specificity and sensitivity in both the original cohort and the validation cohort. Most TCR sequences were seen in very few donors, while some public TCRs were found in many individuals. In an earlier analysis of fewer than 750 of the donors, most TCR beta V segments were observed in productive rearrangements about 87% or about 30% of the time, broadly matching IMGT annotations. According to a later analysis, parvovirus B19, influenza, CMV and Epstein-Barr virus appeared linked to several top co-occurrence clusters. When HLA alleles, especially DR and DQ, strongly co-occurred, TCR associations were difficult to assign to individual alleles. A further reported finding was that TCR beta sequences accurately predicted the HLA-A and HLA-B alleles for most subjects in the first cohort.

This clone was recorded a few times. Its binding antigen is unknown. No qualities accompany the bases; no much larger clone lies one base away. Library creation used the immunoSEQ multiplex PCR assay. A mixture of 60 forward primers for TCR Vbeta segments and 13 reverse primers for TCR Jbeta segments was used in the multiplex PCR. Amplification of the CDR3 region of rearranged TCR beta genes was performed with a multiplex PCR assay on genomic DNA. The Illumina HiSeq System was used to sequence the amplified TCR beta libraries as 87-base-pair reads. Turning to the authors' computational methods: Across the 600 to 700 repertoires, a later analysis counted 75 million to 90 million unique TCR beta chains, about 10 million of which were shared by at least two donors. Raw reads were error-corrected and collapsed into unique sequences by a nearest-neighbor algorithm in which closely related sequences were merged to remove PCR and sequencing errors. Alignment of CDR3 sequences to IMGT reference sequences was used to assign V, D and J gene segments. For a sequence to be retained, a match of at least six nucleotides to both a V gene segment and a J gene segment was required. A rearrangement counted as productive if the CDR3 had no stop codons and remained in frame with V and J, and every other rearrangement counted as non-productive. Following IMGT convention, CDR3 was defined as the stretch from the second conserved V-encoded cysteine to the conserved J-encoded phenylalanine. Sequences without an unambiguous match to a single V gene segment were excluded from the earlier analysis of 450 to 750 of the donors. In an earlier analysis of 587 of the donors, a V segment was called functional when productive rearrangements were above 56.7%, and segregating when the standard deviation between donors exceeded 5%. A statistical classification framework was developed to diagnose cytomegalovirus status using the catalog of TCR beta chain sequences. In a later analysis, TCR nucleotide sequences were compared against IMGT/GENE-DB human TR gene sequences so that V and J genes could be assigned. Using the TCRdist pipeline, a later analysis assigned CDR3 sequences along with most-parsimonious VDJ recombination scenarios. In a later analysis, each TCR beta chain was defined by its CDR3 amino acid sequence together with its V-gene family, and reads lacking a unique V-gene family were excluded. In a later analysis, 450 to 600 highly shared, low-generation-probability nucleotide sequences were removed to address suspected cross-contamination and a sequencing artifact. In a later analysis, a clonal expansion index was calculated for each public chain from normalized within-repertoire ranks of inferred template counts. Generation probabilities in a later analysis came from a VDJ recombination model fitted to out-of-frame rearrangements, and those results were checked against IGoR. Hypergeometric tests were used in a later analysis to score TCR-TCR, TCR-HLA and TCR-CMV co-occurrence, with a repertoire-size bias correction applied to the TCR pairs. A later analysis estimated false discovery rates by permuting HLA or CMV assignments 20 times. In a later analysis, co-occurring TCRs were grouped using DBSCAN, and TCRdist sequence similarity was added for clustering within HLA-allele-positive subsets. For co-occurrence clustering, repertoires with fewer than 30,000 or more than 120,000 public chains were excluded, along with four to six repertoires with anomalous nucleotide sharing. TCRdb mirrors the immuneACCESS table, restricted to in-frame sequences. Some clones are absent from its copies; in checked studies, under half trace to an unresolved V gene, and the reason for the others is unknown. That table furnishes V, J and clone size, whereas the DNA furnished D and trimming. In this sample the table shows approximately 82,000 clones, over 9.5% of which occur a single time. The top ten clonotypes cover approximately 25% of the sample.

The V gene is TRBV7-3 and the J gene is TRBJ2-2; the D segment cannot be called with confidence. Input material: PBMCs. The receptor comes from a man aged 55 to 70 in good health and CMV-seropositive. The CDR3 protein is CASSTSLANTGELFF. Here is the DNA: TGTGCCAGCAGCACCTCGCTAGCGAACACCGGGGAGCTGTTTTTT.